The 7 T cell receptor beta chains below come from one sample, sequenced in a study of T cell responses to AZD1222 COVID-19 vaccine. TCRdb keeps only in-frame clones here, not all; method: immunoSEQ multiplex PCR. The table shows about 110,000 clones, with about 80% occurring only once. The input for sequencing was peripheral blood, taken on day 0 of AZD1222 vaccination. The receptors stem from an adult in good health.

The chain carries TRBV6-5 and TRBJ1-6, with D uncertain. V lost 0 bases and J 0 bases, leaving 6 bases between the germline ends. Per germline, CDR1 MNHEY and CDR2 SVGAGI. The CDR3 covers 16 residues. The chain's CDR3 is CASSYSRSSYNSPLHF. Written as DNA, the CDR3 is TGTGCCAGCAGTTACTCAAGGAGCTCCTATAATTCACCCCTCCACTTT.

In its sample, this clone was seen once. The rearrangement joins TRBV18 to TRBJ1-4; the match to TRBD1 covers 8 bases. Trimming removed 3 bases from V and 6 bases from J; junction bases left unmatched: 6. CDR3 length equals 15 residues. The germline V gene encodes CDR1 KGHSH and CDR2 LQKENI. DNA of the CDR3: TGTGCCAGCTCACCCCGGACAGGGAAAGATGAAAAACTGTTTTTT. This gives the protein CASSPRTGKDEKLFF. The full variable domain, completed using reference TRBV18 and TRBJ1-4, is NAGVMQNPRHLVRRRGQEARLRCSPMKGHSHVYWYRQLPEEGLKFMVYLQKENIIDESGMPKERFSAEFPKEGPSILRIQQVVRGDSAAYFCASSPRTGKDEKLFFGSGTQLSVL.

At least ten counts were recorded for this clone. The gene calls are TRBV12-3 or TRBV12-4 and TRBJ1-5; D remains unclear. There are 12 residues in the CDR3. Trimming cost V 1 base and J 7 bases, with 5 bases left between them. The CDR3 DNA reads TGTGCCAGCAGTTTAGGGCTCCAGCCCCAGCATTTT. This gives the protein CASSLGLQPQHF.

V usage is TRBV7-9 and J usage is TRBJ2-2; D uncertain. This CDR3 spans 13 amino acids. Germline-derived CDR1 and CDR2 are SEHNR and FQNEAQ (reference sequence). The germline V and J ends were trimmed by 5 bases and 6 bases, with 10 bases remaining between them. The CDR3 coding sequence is TGTGCCAGCAGCCTCAGGAATTCCGGGGAGCTGTTTTTT. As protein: CASSLRNSGELFF.

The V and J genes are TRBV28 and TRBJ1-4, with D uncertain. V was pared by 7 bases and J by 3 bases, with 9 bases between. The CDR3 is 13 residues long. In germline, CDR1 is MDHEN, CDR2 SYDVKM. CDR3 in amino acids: CASTSGPNEKLFF. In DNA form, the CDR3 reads TGTGCCAGCACGAGTGGGCCTAATGAAAAACTGTTTTTT.

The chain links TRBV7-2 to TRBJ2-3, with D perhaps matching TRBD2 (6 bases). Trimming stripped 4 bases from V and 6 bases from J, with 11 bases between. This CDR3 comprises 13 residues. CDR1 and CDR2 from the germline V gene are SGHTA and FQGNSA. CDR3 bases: TGTGCCAGCAGCTCGGGACTTAAGGATACGCAGTATTTT. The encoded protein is CASSSGLKDTQYF. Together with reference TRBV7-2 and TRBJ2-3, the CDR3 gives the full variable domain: GAGVSQSPSNKVTEKGKDVELRCDPISGHTALYWYRQSLGQGLEFLIYFQGNSAPDKSGLPSDRFSAERTGGSVSTLTIQRTQQEDSAVYLCASSSGLKDTQYFGPGTRLTVL.

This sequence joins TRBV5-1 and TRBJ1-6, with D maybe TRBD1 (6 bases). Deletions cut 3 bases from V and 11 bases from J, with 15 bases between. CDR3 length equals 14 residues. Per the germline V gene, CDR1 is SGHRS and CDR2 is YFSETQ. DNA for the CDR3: TGCGCCAGCAGCTATGGACAGCCCTTAACACCCCTCCACTTT. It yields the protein CASSYGQPLTPLHF.